Listed below are T cell receptor beta chains from one sample, sequenced in a study of T-cell reconstitution after alpha-beta-depleted transplantation in children. TCRdb analysed the PCR reads with MiXCR anew, one entry per CDR3 protein. This table has hundreds of thousands of distinct CDR3 sequences, around 16% appearing once. This specimen was PBMCs, mostly from graft donor cells, taken 360 days after TCRalphabeta/CD19-depleted stem cell transplant. These receptors all stem from a boy in the first two years of life who had a stem cell transplant for Wiskott-Aldrich syndrome, so the T cells may come from the graft donor. The CDR3 runs from the conserved cysteine through the conserved F or W. The order of the fields is J gene, D gene, V gene, clone size, CDR3 DNA, CDR3 protein. D genes are given only for firm matches. Clone sizes are given selectively: once, few, many, or a class where the clone is expanded.

J: TRBJ1-5
D: TRBD1
V: TRBV12-3/TRBV12-4
size: -
DNA: TGTGCCAGCAGTTTGACAGGGGGCGAGGATCAGCCCCAGCATTTT
CDR3: CASSLTGGEDQPQHF

J: TRBJ2-3
D: -
V: TRBV10-3
size: few
DNA: TGTGCCATCAGTGAGCCGACAGCATCCACAGATACGCAGTATTTT
CDR3: CAISEPTASTDTQYF

J: TRBJ2-1
D: TRBD2
V: TRBV5-1
size: -
DNA: TGCGCCAGCAGCTTATTCCTTAGCGGGATTACGGGTGAGCAGTTCTTC
CDR3: CASSLFLSGITGEQFF

J: TRBJ2-1
D: TRBD1
V: TRBV20-1
size: few
DNA: TGCAGTGCTAGCAGGGGGCCGTACAATGAGCAGTTCTTC
CDR3: CSASRGPYNEQFF

J: TRBJ2-5
D: -
V: TRBV11-2
size: few
DNA: TGTGCCAGCCACTCTGGGGGGTGGACCCAGTACTTC
CDR3: CASHSGGWTQYF

J: TRBJ2-2
D: TRBD2
V: TRBV5-1
size: many
DNA: TGCGCCAGCAGCCCCAGCGGGAGACGAACCGGGGAGCTGTTTTTT
CDR3: CASSPSGRRTGELFF

J: TRBJ2-3
D: -
V: TRBV4-1
size: few
DNA: TGCGCCAGCAGCCAAGCCCTTCGAGCAGATACGCAGTATTTT
CDR3: CASSQALRADTQYF

J: TRBJ2-3
D: -
V: TRBV5-8
size: few
DNA: TGTGCCAGCAGGCAATATAGCACAGATACGCAGTATTTT
CDR3: CASRQYSTDTQYF

J: TRBJ2-1
D: TRBD2
V: TRBV7-2
size: many
DNA: TGTGCCAGCAGCTTAGCGCTCGCGGGGGGGCATATTGAGCAGTTCTTC
CDR3: CASSLALAGGHIEQFF

J: TRBJ2-3
D: TRBD2
V: TRBV7-9
size: -
DNA: TGTGCCAGCAGCTTTCAACTAGCGGGAGTAGATACGCAGTATTTT
CDR3: CASSFQLAGVDTQYF

J: TRBJ2-5
D: -
V: TRBV4-3
size: -
DNA: TGCGCCAGCAGCCAAGATTGGCGGGAAGAGACCCAGTACTTC
CDR3: CASSQDWREETQYF

J: TRBJ1-1
D: -
V: TRBV20-1
size: -
DNA: TGCAGTGCTAGAGATGGAACCCCTCCTAAACAGGAGAACACTGAAGCTTTCTTT
CDR3: CSARDGTPPKQENTEAFF

J: TRBJ1-3
D: TRBD1
V: TRBV6-5
size: few
DNA: TGTGCCAGCAGCCGGGACAGTGACTCTGGAAACACCATATATTTT
CDR3: CASSRDSDSGNTIYF

J: TRBJ2-1
D: -
V: TRBV7-9
size: few
DNA: TGTGCCAGCAGCCCTGGGACCTCTTATGAGCAGTTCTTC
CDR3: CASSPGTSYEQFF